These 9 T cell receptor beta chains were sequenced from one sample in a study of CD8 T cells in ankylosing spondylitis. Findings and caveats of the study: There was a TCR beta motif, made of eight highly homologous variants, that appeared characteristic of ankylosing spondylitis blood.

Using its own MiXCR run on the 5' RACE reads, TCRdb lists one record per CDR3 protein. The sample includes 500,000 or so distinct CDR3 sequences, roughly 5.2% of them seen just once. Their cognate antigens are unknown. The sequenced material came from blood, either unsorted or a sorted T cell fraction (not recorded which). Receptor source: a male donor with ankylosing spondylitis.

This clonotype was seen many times. The rearrangement joins TRBV20-1 to TRBJ1-4, with unresolved D. Deletions cut 7 bases from V and 8 bases from J, with 14 bases between. Germline V lookup: CDR1 DFQATT, CDR2 SNEGSKA (reference sequence). The CDR3 is made up of 12 amino acids. The CDR3 DNA reads TGCAGTGTTTCCCGACTGCTGGAAAAACTGTTTTTT. The encoded protein is CSVSRLLEKLFF.

The gene calls are TRBV20-1 and TRBJ2-3; TRBD2 matches 9 bases. V lost 4 bases, J lost 1 base, and 9 bases stayed unmatched. CDR1 and CDR2 (germline): DFQATT, SNEGSKA (reference sequence). The CDR3 consists of 16 residues. The CDR3 DNA reads as TGCAGTGCTACTGGTATAGCGGGAGTTGGCACAGATACGCAGTATTTT. Residues: CSATGIAGVGTDTQYF.

The sample holds many counts of this clonotype. The rearrangement uses TRBV4-1 and TRBJ2-7; 8 nucleotides agree with TRBD2. CDR1 is MGHRA and CDR2 is YSYEKL in the germline V gene. This CDR3 is 18 amino acids long. V lost 0 bases to trimming and J lost 5 bases; unmatched junction nucleotides: 15. The CDR3 DNA reads as TGCGCCAGCAGCCAAGACGACAGGTTTCGAGCGGGAGAGCACGAGCAGTACTTC. Amino acid sequence: CASSQDDRFRAGEHEQYF.

This clonotype has a count of ten or more. The V and J genes are TRBV15 and TRBJ2-7; D is perhaps TRBD1 or TRBD2 (7 bases each). This CDR3 has 11 residues. The V gene lost 10 bases and the J gene lost 7 bases, with 14 bases spanning the gap. Germline CDR1 is LNHNV and CDR2 is YYDKDF (reference sequence). In nucleotides, the CDR3 is TGTGCCATACGCAGGGGGGGGGAGCAGTACTTC. Its protein product is CAIRRGGEQYF.

This clonotype showed up just a few times. V usage is TRBV10-3 and J usage is TRBJ2-6; tentative D call: TRBD1 (6 bases). CDR1 and CDR2 (germline): ENHRY, SYGVKD. Trimming shortened V by 9 bases and J by 0 bases, and 9 bases separated the two germline ends. The CDR3 length is 14 residues. CDR3 protein: CAILDSSGANVLTF. CDR3 coding DNA: TGTGCCATTTTGGACAGCTCTGGGGCCAACGTCCTGACTTTC.

This clonotype was recorded many times. The chain combines TRBV7-9 with TRBJ1-1, with D possibly being TRBD1 (6 bases). The germline CDR1 and CDR2 sequences are SEHNR and FQNEAQ (reference sequence). The V gene lost 1 base and the J gene lost 4 bases, with 10 bases spanning the gap. The CDR3 consists of 14 residues. The DNA of the CDR3 is TGTGCCAGCAGCTTAGTTACAGGGCCCACTGAAGCTTTCTTT. Its translation: CASSLVTGPTEAFF.

This clonotype appeared many times. The chain uses TRBV27 and TRBJ2-1, with a possible D match to TRBD2 (5 bases). The CDR3 sequence is 15 residues long. Germline assignment: CDR1 MNHEY and CDR2 SMNVEV (reference sequence). Deletions cut 8 bases from V and 0 bases from J, with 14 bases between. The CDR3 nucleotides are TGTGCCAGCTGTCCGGTAAGCGGCTCCTACAATGAGCAGTTCTTC. Translation gives CASCPVSGSYNEQFF.

This clonotype appeared many times. CDR3 sequence reads: CASSLPGQDNYGYTF. The CDR3 DNA is TGCGCCAGCAGCTTGCCTGGACAGGACAACTATGGCTACACCTTC. The chain is built from TRBV5-1 and TRBJ1-2; 7 bases line up with TRBD1. This CDR3 has 15 amino acids. With V trimmed by 1 base and J by 2 bases, 5 bases remained unmatched. Per germline, CDR1 SGHRS and CDR2 YFSETQ.

This clonotype was counted ten times or more. This chain connects TRBV4-2 to TRBJ2-7, with D possibly matching TRBD2 (6 bases). CDR3 size: 16 residues. Germline loops: CDR1 LGHNA, CDR2 YNFKEQ. Trimming left V 3 bases short and J 0 bases short, with 15 bases between. The DNA for the CDR3 is TGTGCCAGCAGCCAGAACGTGTGGGGGGACTCCTACGAGCAGTACTTC. Its protein product is CASSQNVWGDSYEQYF.